This TCR beta chain appears in the sequencing data of a study of blood T cell repertoires in COVID-19 (dated by TCRdb to 2019 to 2021). Regarding the study in general: Collaborator samples came from the United States, Italy and Spain and covered acute and convalescent phases of COVID-19. Where available, HLA class I and class II types were obtained from metadata supplied by the sample provider rather than from assay-based typing. The material from the prospective study consisted of cDNA or gDNA derived from T cells, B-cell-depleted T cells, or PBMCs. The repertoires were released in a freely available public database intended as a resource for research on the immune response to SARS-CoV-2. The samples were drawn from the first 160 participants of the ongoing ImmuneRACE study and from over 950 subjects provided by 6 global collaborators. Subjects who had been exposed to COVID-19, were actively infected with it, or had recovered from it provided the deeply sampled blood TCRbeta repertoires that made up the dataset. Nearly every sample came with metadata listing a de-identified subject ID, COVID-19 status, age in years and sex.

From the cysteine up to the phenylalanine, the CDR3 has a length of 15 residues. Only the CDR3 part of the read is kept: 45 bases, read in frame from the first base. V was cut back by 0 bases and J by 4 bases, leaving a gap of 10 bases between them. In the germline V gene (reference sequence), CDR1 corresponds to LNHDA and CDR2 to SQIVND. TCRbeta CDR3 regions were amplified from genomic DNA by means of the immunoSEQ Assay, a bias-controlled multiplex PCR. The authors' analysis ran thus. The number of nucleated cells in each sample was estimated by amplification of reference gene primers within the assay. Sequence reads were collapsed and filtered to measure the absolute abundance of every unique TCRbeta CDR3 rearrangement. Productive Simpson clonality was computed per sample as the square root of Simpson's diversity index over productive rearrangements. This is the immuneACCESS table as TCRdb keeps it, with only in-frame sequences that have V and J called. A part of the clones is gone; compared with another copy, unresolved V genes explain less than half, and the rest is unexplained. The V and J calls and clone size come from that table; D and trimming were worked out from the DNA. Within this sample are more than 65,000 clones, with 70% to 90% of them counted one time only. The ten largest clones add up to roughly 9% of the sample.

Collaborating institutions collected whole blood in K2EDTA tubes following their own protocols. Collaborator samples were shipped for TCRbeta analysis as frozen whole blood, isolated PBMCs, or DNA extracted from either sample type. Points on this clone: Its antigen is currently not known. No base quality values were provided; no much bigger clone lies one nucleotide off.

The paper's findings and limits, for the study overall: How much clinical and demographic metadata was included differed by source and by participant, and the metadata was provided uncurated.

The sample consisted of peripheral blood. The TCR originated in a middle-aged man with acute or convalescent COVID-19. The receptor chain draws on TRBV19 and TRBJ1-3, with the D gene not clear enough to name. The CDR3 loop reads CASSIDAPNGNTIYF. DNA sequence: TGTGCCAGTAGTATAGATGCGCCCAACGGAAACACCATATATTTT.